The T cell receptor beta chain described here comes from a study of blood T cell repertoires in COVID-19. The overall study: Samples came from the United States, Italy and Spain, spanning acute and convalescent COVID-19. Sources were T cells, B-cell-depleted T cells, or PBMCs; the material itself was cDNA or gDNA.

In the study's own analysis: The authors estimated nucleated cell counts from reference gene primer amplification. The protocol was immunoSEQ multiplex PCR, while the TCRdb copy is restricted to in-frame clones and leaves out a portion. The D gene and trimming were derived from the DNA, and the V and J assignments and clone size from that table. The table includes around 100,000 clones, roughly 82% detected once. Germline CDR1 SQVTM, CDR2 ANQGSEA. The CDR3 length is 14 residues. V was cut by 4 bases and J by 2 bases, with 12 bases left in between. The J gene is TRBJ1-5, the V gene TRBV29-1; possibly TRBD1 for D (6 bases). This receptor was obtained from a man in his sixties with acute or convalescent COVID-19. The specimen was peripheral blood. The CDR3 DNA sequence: TGCAGCGTTGCTTCAGGGGTCGGCAATCAGCCCCAGCATTTT. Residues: CSVASGVGNQPQHF.